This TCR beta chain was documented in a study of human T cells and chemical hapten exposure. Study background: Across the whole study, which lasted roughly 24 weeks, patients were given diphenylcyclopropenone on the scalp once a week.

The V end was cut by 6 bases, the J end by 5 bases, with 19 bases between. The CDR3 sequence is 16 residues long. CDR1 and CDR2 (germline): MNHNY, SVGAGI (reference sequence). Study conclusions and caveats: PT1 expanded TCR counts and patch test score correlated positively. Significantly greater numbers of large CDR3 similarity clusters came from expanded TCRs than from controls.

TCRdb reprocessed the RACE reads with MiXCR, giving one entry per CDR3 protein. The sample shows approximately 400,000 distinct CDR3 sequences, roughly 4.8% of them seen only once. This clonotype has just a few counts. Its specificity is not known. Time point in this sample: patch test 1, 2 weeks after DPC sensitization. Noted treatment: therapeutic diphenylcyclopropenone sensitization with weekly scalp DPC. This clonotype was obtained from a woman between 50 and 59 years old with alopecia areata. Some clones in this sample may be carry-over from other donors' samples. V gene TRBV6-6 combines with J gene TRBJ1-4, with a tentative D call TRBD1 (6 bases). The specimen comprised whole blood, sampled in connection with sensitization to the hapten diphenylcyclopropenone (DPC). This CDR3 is CASREPNQGPNEKLFF. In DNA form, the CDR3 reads TGTGCCAGCAGAGAACCGAACCAGGGGCCGAATGAAAAACTGTTTTTT.